A single sample is the source of the 4 T cell receptor beta chains below, sequenced in a study of blood T cells in healthy people across ages. Using a J-beta primer mix together with a sample-barcoded 5' primer, a second PCR was run for about 6 to 11 cycles. MiXCR, run by TCRdb on the 5' RACE reads, gives a single entry per CDR3 protein. Found here are 700,000 or so distinct CDR3 sequences, less than 45% of them singletons; the top ten hold roughly 30%. Sequencing input: blood. Receptor source: an older man in good health.

The table lists this clonotype with a count of one. The chain has TRBV6-2 or TRBV6-3 and TRBJ1-2; 8 nucleotides line up with TRBD1. Trimming cost V 6 bases and J 1 base; bases outside gene matches: 16. The CDR3 is 18 amino acids. Germline-derived CDR1 and CDR2 are MNHEY and SVGEGT. The CDR3 nucleotides are TGTGCCAGCAGACCCACCCGGATTACAGGGGGATTTAACTATGGCTACACCTTC. It translates to CASRPTRITGGFNYGYTF.

This clonotype turned up a few times. The chain is built from TRBV5-5 and TRBJ1-2; possibly TRBD1 for D (5 bases). V was pared by 4 bases and J by 3 bases, with 13 bases between. The V gene's germline CDR1 is SGHKS and CDR2 YYEKEE (reference sequence). CDR3 size: 14 residues. This chain's CDR3 is CASSPRAGYYGYTF. CDR3 nucleotide sequence: TGTGCCAGCAGCCCCCGGGCAGGGTACTATGGCTACACCTTC. The variable domain in full, with the rest retrieved from reference TRBV5-5 and TRBJ1-2, is DAGVTQSPTHLIKTRGQQVTLRCSPISGHKSVSWYQQVLGQGPQFIFQYYEKEERGRGNFPDRFSARQFPNYSSELNVNALLLGDSALYLCASSPRAGYYGYTFGSGTRLTVV.

This clonotype appeared many times. V gene TRBV3-1 combines with J gene TRBJ2-1; no clear D gene. In germline, CDR1 is LGHDT, CDR2 YNNKEL (reference sequence). This CDR3 comprises 12 residues. Trimming cost V 7 bases and J 7 bases, with 11 bases left between them. The CDR3 is CASTTLLNEQFF. The CDR3 region has the DNA TGTGCCAGCACTACGCTACTTAATGAGCAGTTCTTC.

The chain combines TRBV20-1 with TRBJ2-1; D gene unclear. The J call may be wrong; the DNA end is better matched by TRBJ2-7. The CDR3 consists of 14 residues. Germline V lookup: CDR1 DFQATT, CDR2 SNEGSKA (reference sequence). As DNA, the CDR3 is TGCAGTGCTGGTCGCCGGGCCCTAAACAATGAGCAGTACTTC. This gives the protein CSAGRRALNNEQYF.